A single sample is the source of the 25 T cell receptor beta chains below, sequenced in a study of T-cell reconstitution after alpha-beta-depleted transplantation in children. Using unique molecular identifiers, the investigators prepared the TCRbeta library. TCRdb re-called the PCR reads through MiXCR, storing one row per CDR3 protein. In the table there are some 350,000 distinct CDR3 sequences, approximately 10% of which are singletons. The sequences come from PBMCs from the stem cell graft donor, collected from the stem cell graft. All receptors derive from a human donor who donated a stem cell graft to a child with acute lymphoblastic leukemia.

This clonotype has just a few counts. CDR3 protein: CASSPSKGEKLFF. In DNA, the CDR3 is TGTGCCAGCAGCCCCAGTAAGGGAGAAAAACTGTTTTTT. The chain employs TRBV7-8 and TRBJ1-4; D not certain. Germline V CDR1 and CDR2: SGHVS, FQNEAQ. The CDR3 runs 13 residues. The ends were cut back, 5 bases at V and 8 bases at J, with 12 bases in the middle.

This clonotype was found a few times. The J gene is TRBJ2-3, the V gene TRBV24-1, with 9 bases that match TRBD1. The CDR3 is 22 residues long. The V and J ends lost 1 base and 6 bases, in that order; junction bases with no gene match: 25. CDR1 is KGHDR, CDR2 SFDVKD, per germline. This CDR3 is CATSDFQQGTGPDGFTVDTQYF. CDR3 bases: TGTGCCACCAGTGATTTCCAACAGGGGACAGGGCCGGATGGGTTCACGGTGGATACGCAGTATTTT.

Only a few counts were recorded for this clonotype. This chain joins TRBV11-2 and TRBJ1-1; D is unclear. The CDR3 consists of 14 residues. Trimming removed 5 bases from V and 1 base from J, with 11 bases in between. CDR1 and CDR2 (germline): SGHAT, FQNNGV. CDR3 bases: TGTGCCAGCAGCCCCGCGCCAGAGAACACTGAAGCTTTCTTT. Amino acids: CASSPAPENTEAFF. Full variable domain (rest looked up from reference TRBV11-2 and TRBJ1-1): EAGVAQSPRYKIIEKRQSVAFWCNPISGHATLYWYQQILGQGPKLLIQFQNNGVVDDSQLPKDRFSAERLKGVDSTLKIQPAKLEDSAVYLCASSPAPENTEAFFGQGTRLTVV.

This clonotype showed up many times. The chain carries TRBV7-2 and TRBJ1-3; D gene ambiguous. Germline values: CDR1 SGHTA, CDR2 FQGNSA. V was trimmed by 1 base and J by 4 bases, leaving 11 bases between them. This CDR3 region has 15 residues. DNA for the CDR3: TGTGCCAGCAGCTTAGATTTCCTATCGGGAAACACCATATATTTT. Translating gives CASSLDFLSGNTIYF.

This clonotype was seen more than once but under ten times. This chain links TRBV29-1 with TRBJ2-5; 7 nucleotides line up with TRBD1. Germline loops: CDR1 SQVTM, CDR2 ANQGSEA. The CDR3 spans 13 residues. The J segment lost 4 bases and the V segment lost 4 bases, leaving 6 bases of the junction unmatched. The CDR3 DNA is TGCAGCGTTGCCGGGACAGTGGGAGAGACCCAGTACTTC. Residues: CSVAGTVGETQYF.

CDR3 nucleotide sequence: TGTGCCACCAGCAGCCGGGACCTACCCAACCCCGGGGAGCTGTTTTTT. This encodes CATSSRDLPNPGELFF. This rearrangement joins TRBV15 to TRBJ2-2, with D perhaps assigned TRBD1 or TRBD2 (5 bases each). V dropped 3 bases and J dropped 6 bases, with 17 bases sitting between them. CDR1 and CDR2 from the germline V gene are LNHNV and YYDKDF (reference sequence). The CDR3 loop spans 16 amino acids.

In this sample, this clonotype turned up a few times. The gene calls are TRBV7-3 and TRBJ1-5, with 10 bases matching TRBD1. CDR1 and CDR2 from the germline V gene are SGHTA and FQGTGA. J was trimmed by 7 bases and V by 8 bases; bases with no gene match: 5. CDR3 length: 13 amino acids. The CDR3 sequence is CASGTGALQPQHF. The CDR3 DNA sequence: TGTGCCAGCGGGACAGGGGCTTTACAGCCCCAGCATTTT. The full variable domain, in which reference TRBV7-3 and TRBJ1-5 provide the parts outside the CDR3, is GAGVSQTPSNKVTEKGKYVELRCDPISGHTALYWYRQSLGQGPEFLIYFQGTGAADDSGLPNDRFFAVRPEGSVSTLKIQRTERGDSAVYLCASGTGALQPQHFGDGTRLSIL.

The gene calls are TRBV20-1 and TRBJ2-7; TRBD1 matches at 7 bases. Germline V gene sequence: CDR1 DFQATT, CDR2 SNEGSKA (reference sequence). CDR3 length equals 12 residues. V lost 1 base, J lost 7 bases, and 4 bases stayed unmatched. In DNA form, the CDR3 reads TGCAGTGCTAGAGCCAACAGGGGAGAGCAGTACTTC. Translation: CSARANRGEQYF.

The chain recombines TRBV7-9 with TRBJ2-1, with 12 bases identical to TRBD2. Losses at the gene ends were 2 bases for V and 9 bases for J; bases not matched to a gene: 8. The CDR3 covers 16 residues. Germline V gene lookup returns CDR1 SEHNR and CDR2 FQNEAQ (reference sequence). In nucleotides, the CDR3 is TGTGCCAGCAGCTTAACTCTAGCGGGAGGGCCCGGTGAGCAGTTCTTC. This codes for CASSLTLAGGPGEQFF.

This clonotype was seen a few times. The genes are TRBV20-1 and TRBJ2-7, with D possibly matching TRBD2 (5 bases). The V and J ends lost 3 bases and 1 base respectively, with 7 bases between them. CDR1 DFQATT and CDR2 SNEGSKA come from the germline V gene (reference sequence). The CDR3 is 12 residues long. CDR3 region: CSASGISYEQYF. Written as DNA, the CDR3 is TGCAGTGCTAGCGGGATTTCCTACGAGCAGTACTTC.

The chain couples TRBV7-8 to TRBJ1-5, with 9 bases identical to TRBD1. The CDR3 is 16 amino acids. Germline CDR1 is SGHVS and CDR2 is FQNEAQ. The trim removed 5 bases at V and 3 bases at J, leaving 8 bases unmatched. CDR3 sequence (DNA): TGTGCCAGCAGCCTCGGGACAGGGCCACCCAATCAGCCCCAGCATTTT. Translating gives CASSLGTGPPNQPQHF.

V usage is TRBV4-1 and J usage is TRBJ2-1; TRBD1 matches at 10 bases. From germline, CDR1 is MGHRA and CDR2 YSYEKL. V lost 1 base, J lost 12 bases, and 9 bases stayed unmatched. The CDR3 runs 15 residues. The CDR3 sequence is CASSQVGQGPLGQFF. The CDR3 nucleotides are TGCGCCAGCAGCCAAGTGGGACAGGGGCCTTTAGGGCAGTTCTTC.

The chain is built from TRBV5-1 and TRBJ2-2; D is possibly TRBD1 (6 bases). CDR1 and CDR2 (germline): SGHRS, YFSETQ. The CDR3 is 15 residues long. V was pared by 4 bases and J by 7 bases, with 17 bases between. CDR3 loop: CASSQDSNYVGELFF. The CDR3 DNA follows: TGCGCCAGCAGCCAGGACAGCAACTATGTCGGGGAGCTGTTTTTT.

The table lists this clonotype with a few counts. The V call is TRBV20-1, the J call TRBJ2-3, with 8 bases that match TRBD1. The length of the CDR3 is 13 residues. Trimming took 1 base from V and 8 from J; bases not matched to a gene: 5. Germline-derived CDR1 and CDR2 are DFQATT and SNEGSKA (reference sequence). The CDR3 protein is CSARGTGKVTQYF. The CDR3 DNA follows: TGCAGTGCTAGAGGGACAGGGAAAGTTACGCAGTATTTT.

Here the CDR3 reads CASSLTAEPSYNEQFF. CDR3 DNA: TGTGCCAGCAGTTTAACCGCTGAACCCAGTTACAATGAGCAGTTCTTC. The chain is built from TRBV6-2 or TRBV6-3 and TRBJ2-1, with D unclear. This CDR3 contains 16 residues. The V end was cut by 4 bases, the J end by 4 bases, with 17 bases between. Looked up from germline, CDR1 is MNHEY and CDR2 is SVGEGT.

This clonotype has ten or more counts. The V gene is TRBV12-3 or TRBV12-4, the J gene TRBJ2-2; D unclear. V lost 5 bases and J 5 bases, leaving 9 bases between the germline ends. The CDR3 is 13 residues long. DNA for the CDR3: TGTGCCAGCAGTCCAACCAAGACCGGGGAGCTGTTTTTT. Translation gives CASSPTKTGELFF.

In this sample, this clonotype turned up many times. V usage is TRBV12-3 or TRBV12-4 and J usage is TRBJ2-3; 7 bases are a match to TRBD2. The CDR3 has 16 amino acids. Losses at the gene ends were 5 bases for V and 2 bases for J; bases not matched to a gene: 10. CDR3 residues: CASSPALAAYTDTQYF. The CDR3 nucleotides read TGTGCCAGCAGTCCCGCCCTAGCGGCGTACACAGATACGCAGTATTTT.

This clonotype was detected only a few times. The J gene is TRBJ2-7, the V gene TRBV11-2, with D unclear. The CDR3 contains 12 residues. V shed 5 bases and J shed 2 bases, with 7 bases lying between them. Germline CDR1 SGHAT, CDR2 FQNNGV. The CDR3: CASSADPYEQYF. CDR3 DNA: TGTGCCAGCAGCGCAGACCCCTACGAGCAGTACTTC.

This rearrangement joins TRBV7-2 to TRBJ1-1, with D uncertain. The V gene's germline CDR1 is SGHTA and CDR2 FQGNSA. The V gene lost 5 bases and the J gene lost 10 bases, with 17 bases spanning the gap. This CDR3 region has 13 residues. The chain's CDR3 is CASSPLATEGAFF. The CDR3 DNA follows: TGTGCCAGCAGCCCCCTGGCGACTGAAGGAGCTTTCTTT.

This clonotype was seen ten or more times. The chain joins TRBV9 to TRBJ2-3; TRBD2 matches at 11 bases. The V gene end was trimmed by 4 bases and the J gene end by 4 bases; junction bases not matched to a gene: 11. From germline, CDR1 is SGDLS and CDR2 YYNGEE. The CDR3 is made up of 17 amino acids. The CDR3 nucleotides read TGTGCCAGCAGCCCCCGGTTTAGCGGGAGGGCCTCAGATACGCAGTATTTT. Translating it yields CASSPRFSGRASDTQYF.

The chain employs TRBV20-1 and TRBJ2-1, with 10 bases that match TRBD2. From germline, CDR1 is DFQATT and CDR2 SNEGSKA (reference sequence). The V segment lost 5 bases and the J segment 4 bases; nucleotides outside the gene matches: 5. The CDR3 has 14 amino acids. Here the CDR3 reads CSAGKAGGYNEQFF. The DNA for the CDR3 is TGCAGTGCTGGGAAAGCGGGAGGGTACAATGAGCAGTTCTTC.

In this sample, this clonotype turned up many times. The chain's CDR3 is CASSLGSGNEKLFF. The CDR3 region has the DNA TGCGCCAGCAGCTTGGGCAGCGGGAATGAAAAACTGTTTTTT. This chain uses TRBV5-1 with TRBJ1-4, with unresolved D. Germline-derived CDR1 and CDR2 are SGHRS and YFSETQ. The V and J ends lost 0 bases and 5 bases respectively, with 8 bases between them. The CDR3 covers 14 residues.

The CDR3 sequence is CSVERQNTEAFF. The CDR3 DNA is TGCAGCGTTGAGAGGCAGAACACTGAAGCTTTCTTT. V usage is TRBV29-1 and J usage is TRBJ1-1; D ambiguous. V lost 3 bases to trimming and J lost 1 base, with 6 bases between them. The CDR3 runs to 12 residues. The germline V gene encodes CDR1 SQVTM and CDR2 ANQGSEA.

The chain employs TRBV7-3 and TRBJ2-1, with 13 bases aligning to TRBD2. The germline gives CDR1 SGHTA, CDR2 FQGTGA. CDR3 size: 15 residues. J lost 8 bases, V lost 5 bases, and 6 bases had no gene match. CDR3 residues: CASSILAGGIDEQFF. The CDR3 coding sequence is TGTGCCAGCAGCATACTAGCGGGAGGGATCGATGAGCAGTTCTTC.

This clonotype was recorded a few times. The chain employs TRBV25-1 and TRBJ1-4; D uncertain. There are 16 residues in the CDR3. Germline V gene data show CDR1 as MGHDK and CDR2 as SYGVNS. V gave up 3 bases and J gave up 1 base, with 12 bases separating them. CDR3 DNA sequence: TGTGCCAGCAGTGATCCCGGGAGGTTAACTAATGAAAAACTGTTTTTT. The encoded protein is CASSDPGRLTNEKLFF.